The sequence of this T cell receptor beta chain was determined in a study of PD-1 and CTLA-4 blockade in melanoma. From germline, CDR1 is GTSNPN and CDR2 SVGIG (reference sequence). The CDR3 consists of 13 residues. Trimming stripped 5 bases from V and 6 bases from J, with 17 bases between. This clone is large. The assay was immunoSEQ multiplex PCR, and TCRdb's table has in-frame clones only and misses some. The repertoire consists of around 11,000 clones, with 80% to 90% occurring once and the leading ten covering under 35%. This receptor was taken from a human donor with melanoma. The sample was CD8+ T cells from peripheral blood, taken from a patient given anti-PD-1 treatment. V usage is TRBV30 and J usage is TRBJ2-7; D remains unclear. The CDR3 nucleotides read TGTGCCTGGGCACCGACACAGTCGGGCGAGCAGTACTTC. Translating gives CAWAPTQSGEQYF.